Listed here are 17 T cell receptor beta chains from one sample, sequenced in a study of shared clonotypes between healthy human individuals (dated by TCRdb to the early 2020s). The method was the immunoSEQ multiplex PCR assay. TCRdb took over this immuneACCESS table, retaining in-frame rearrangements with V and J assigned. Such tables are incomplete; in checked studies, under half of the missing clones stem from an unresolved V gene, and the remainder is unexplained. The sample records about 680,000 clones, roughly 70% of which are singletons. 1.8% of the sample comes from the top ten. Material for sequencing was memory CD4+ T cells sorted from blood. Sample cell subset or site, as interpreted from the label and publication: CD45RA-negative fraction. The receptors derive from a woman in her 30s in good health.

The chain has TRBV10-3 and TRBJ2-7, with D perhaps given as TRBD1 or TRBD2 (5 bases each). Trimming left V 7 bases short and J 0 bases short, with 10 bases between. The CDR3 has 13 amino acids. The germline V gene encodes CDR1 ENHRY and CDR2 SYGVKD. CDR3 amino acids: CAIKGTDSYEQYF. The DNA for the CDR3 is TGTGCCATCAAAGGGACCGACTCCTACGAGCAGTACTTC.

With respect to this clone: This same CDR3 is encoded by further DNA sequences in the sample. This CDR3 reads CASSYSSGPYEQYF. CDR3 DNA sequence: TGTGCCAGCAGTTACTCGTCAGGCCCCTACGAGCAGTACTTC. The chain recombines TRBV6-5 with TRBJ2-7; D not certain. V gave up 0 bases and J gave up 2 bases, with 8 bases separating them. Germline-derived CDR1 and CDR2 are MNHEY and SVGAGI. The CDR3 contains 14 residues.

The V call is TRBV12-1, the J call TRBJ2-2; the table's D call of TRBD2 was not tested on the DNA. TRBV12-1 is a known pseudogene. The CDR3 contains 18 residues. CDR3 DNA: TGTGCCAGCAGCTTCCAGAGGTTAGCGGGAGCCCACACCGGGGAGCTGTTTTTT. It yields the protein CASSFQRLAGAHTGELFF.

The table lists this clone with a count of one. The rearrangement joins TRBV6-6 to TRBJ2-1, with TRBD2 as a possible D gene (6 bases). Germline V gene sequence: CDR1 MNHNY, CDR2 SVGAGI (reference sequence). Trimming took 6 bases from V and 6 from J, leaving 21 bases between them. This CDR3 spans 16 amino acids. The CDR3, as DNA: TGTGCCAGCAGCCCCCCAGGTAGCGGTTATGGCAATGAGCAGTTCTTC. Residues: CASSPPGSGYGNEQFF.

This clone was counted a single time. The chain combines TRBV28 with TRBJ2-1; 7 nucleotides agree with TRBD1. CDR1 is MDHEN and CDR2 is SYDVKM in the germline V gene. The junction had 20 bases not matched to a gene; V was cut back by 6 bases and J by 6 bases. The CDR3 runs to 18 residues. CDR3 sequence reads: CASSSPKFWGQLSNEQFF. CDR3 in DNA: TGTGCCAGCAGCTCACCGAAATTTTGGGGACAGCTGTCCAATGAGCAGTTCTTC.

The chain is built from TRBV2 and TRBJ2-3, with unresolved D. The length of the CDR3 is 11 residues. Germline-derived CDR1 and CDR2 are SNHLY and FYNNEI. V was shortened by 8 bases and J by 2 bases, with 5 bases between the two germline ends. In DNA, the CDR3 is TGTGCCAGCGGATCCACAGATACGCAGTATTTT. Protein: CASGSTDTQYF.

In nucleotides, the CDR3 is TGTGCCACCAGCAGAGATAGGGACGAATTTTATGGCTACACCTTC. This codes for CATSRDRDEFYGYTF. This chain links TRBV15 with TRBJ1-2; D possibly corresponds to TRBD1 (5 bases). CDR3 length: 15 amino acids. The germline CDR1 and CDR2 sequences are LNHNV and YYDKDF (reference sequence). Trimming took 0 bases from V and 5 from J, leaving 13 bases between them.

V and J are TRBV27 and TRBJ1-1; D is undetermined. Germline loops: CDR1 MNHEY, CDR2 SMNVEV (reference sequence). This CDR3 region has 13 residues. The V and J ends lost 1 base and 1 base respectively, with 4 bases between them. The CDR3 region is CASSLLENTEAFF. DNA of the CDR3: TGTGCCAGCAGTTTATTAGAGAACACTGAAGCTTTCTTT.

The chain has TRBV28 and TRBJ2-5; 12 bases match TRBD1. Losses at the gene ends were 5 bases for V and 5 bases for J; bases not matched to a gene: 6. CDR1 and CDR2 (germline): MDHEN, SYDVKM. This CDR3 is built from 15 residues. CDR3 sequence reads: CASSGGTGGPETQYF. The CDR3 DNA follows: TGTGCCAGCAGTGGGGGGACAGGGGGCCCCGAGACCCAGTACTTC. Based on the CDR3 plus reference TRBV28 and TRBJ2-5, the full variable domain is DVKVTQSSRYLVKRTGEKVFLECVQDMDHENMFWYRQDPGLGLRLIYFSYDVKMKEKGDIPEGYSVSREKKERFSLILESASTNQTSMYLCASSGGTGGPETQYFGPGTRLLVL.

CDR3 in amino acids: CASSIGAGHTGELFF. The CDR3 DNA reads TGTGCCAGTAGTATCGGTGCAGGGCACACCGGGGAGCTGTTTTTT. The rearrangement links TRBV19 to TRBJ2-2; tentatively, D is TRBD1 (5 bases). CDR1 is LNHDA, CDR2 SQIVND, per germline (reference sequence). Trimming took off 3 bases at V and 3 bases at J, with 11 bases between the two ends. This CDR3 is built from 15 residues.

This clone was observed a single time. The gene calls are TRBV11-2 and TRBJ2-2; 16 bases fit TRBD2. This CDR3 has 18 residues. In germline, CDR1 is SGHAT, CDR2 FQNNGV. The V and J ends lost 3 bases and 5 bases, in that order; junction bases with no gene match: 6. In DNA, the CDR3 is TGTGCCAGCAGCTTGGGACTAGCGGGAGGGCCTAGGACCGGGGAGCTGTTTTTT. The encoded protein is CASSLGLAGGPRTGELFF.

Remarks on this clone: The sample holds other DNA sequences that translate to the same CDR3. V and J are TRBV18 and TRBJ2-1, with D perhaps assigned TRBD1 or TRBD2 (5 bases each). Germline V gene lookup returns CDR1 KGHSH and CDR2 LQKENI. The CDR3 has 15 residues. V lost 1 base and J 4 bases, leaving 11 bases between the germline ends. CDR3 residues: CASSPRGSSYNEQFF. In nucleotides, the CDR3 is TGTGCCAGCTCACCACGGGGGAGCTCGTACAATGAGCAGTTCTTC.

The V call is TRBV4-2, the J call TRBJ2-2; 7 nucleotides align to TRBD2. The CDR3 has 18 amino acids. The trim removed 0 bases at V and 1 base at J, leaving 8 bases unmatched. In germline, CDR1 is LGHNA, CDR2 YNFKEQ. The DNA of the CDR3 is TGTGCCAGCAGCCAAGAATCCCGGGAGGCGGGGAACACCGGGGAGCTGTTTTTT. Its translation: CASSQESREAGNTGELFF.

The chain is built from TRBV6-1 and TRBJ1-5; perhaps TRBD1 as D (6 bases). Germline assignment: CDR1 MNHNS and CDR2 SASEGT. Trimming cost V 2 bases and J 2 bases, with 13 bases left between them. This CDR3 contains 16 residues. CDR3 nucleotides: TGTGCCAGCAGTGAATACCAGGGGACGCGCAATCAGCCCCAGCATTTT. Translating gives CASSEYQGTRNQPQHF.

CDR3 bases: TGCAGCGTTGTGGGGAGGCTGAACACTGAAGCTTTCTTT. Residues: CSVVGRLNTEAFF. The chain is built from TRBV29-1 and TRBJ1-1; D unclear. The CDR3 consists of 13 residues. Germline V lookup: CDR1 SQVTM, CDR2 ANQGSEA. V was trimmed by 4 bases and J by 0 bases, leaving 9 bases between them.

The chain is built from TRBV7-9 and TRBJ2-5; tentative D call: TRBD2 (5 bases). The CDR3 length is 14 residues. CDR1 is SEHNR, CDR2 FQNEAQ, per germline (reference sequence). V was clipped by 5 bases and J by 5 bases, with 15 bases between them. The CDR3 DNA reads as TGTGCCAGCAGCCCGACGGGCCGCGGGGAGACCCAGTACTTC. Its protein product is CASSPTGRGETQYF.

This sequence joins TRBV18 and TRBJ1-5, with 7 bases lining up with TRBD1. Germline values: CDR1 KGHSH, CDR2 LQKENI. This CDR3 is 16 amino acids long. Trimming at V came to 4 bases and at J to 3 bases, leaving 9 bases not matched to a gene. The CDR3 sequence is CASSLQGSGYNQPQHF. The CDR3 DNA follows: TGTGCCAGCTCACTACAGGGGTCGGGCTACAATCAGCCCCAGCATTTT.